This T cell receptor beta chain derives from a study of cytomegalovirus exposure and HLA in healthy donors. Whole-study findings and limits: Subsequent analysis of the approximately 110 validation repertoires found a tendency for first-cohort TCR clusters to co-occur.

Here immunoSEQ multiplex PCR was the method, and the copy in TCRdb shows in-frame clones only, minus some. The sample lists approximately 120,000 clones; 94% were seen once. Comments on this clone: What it recognizes is unknown.

Germline-derived CDR1 and CDR2 are SGHRS and YFSETQ. The CDR3 sequence is 16 residues long. The trim removed 0 bases at V and 5 bases at J, leaving 5 bases unmatched. The donors belonged to the 120-subject validation cohort, separate from the approximately 670-subject first cohort. The rearrangement links TRBV5-1 to TRBJ2-2, with 9 bases lining up with TRBD2. The sequencing sample was made of PBMCs. The TCR comes from a woman between 18 and 29 years old in good health and CMV-seronegative. CDR3 protein: CASSLDGGRGTGELFF. Written as DNA, the CDR3 is TGCGCCAGCAGCTTGGATGGCGGGAGGGGTACCGGGGAGCTGTTTTTT.